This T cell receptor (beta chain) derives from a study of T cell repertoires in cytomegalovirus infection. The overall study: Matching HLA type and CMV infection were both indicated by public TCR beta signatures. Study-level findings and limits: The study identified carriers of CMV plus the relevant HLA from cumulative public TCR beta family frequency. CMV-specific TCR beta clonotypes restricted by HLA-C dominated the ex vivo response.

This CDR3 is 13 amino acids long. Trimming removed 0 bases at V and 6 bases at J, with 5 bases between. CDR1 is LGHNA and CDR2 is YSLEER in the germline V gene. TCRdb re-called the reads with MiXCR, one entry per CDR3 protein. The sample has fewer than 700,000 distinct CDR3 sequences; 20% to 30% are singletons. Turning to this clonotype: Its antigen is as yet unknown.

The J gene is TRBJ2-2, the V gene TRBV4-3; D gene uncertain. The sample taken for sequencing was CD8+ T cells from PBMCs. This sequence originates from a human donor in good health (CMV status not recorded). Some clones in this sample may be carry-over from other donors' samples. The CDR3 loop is CASSQDYPGELFF. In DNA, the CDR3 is TGCGCCAGCAGCCAAGATTATCCCGGGGAGCTGTTTTTT.